This T cell receptor (beta chain) was sequenced during a study of T cell responses to AZD1222 COVID-19 vaccine. Study-wide results and limits: Two AZD1222 doses significantly raised spike-specific TCR breadth and depth over controls. The donor group comprised mostly white British people and more females; the analysis possibly underestimated clonal diversity. Vaccine-associated CD4 TCRs ranged over spike, dominating at 160-218 and 743-854.

Clones were read by immunoSEQ multiplex PCR, and TCRdb kept only the in-frame ones, dropping some. Altogether about 180,000 clones are present, nearly 95% being singletons, with the ten largest covering roughly 1.9%. Turning to this clone: Its specificity is not known.

Trimming removed 2 bases from V and 8 bases from J, with 9 bases in between. The CDR3 contains 13 residues. CDR1 is KGHDR and CDR2 is SFDVKD in the germline V gene. Pooled in the analysis were second doses at about 4 or about 12 weeks. V usage is TRBV24-1 and J usage is TRBJ2-1, with D hard to call. The sequencing used peripheral blood, collected 28 days after the second AZD1222 dose. This sequence was found in an adult who received the AZD1222 COVID-19 vaccine. This CDR3 reads CATSDSPLDEQFF. The CDR3 nucleotides are TGTGCCACCAGTGATTCGCCTCTAGATGAGCAGTTCTTC.